These 5 T cell receptor beta chains originate from one sample sequenced in a study of molecular identifiers for immune sequencing clone quantification. TCRdb passed the PCR reads through MiXCR, listing each CDR3 protein once. This table holds 85,000 to 95,000 distinct CDR3 sequences, 19% found once. The sequenced sample was naive CD8+ T cells from blood, with Jurkat cell RNA spiked in. The subset here: FACS-sorted CD8+CD4-CCR7+CD45RA+ naive T cells. These receptors came from a human donor in good health. Some libraries in this study had Jurkat cell RNA spiked in.

The table lists this clonotype with many counts. V and J are TRBV5-1 and TRBJ2-2; 8 bases fit TRBD1. This CDR3 comprises 14 residues. Per the germline V gene, CDR1 is SGHRS and CDR2 is YFSETQ. V was pared by 0 bases and J by 6 bases, with 1 base of the junction left unmatched. In nucleotides, the CDR3 is TGCGCCAGCAGCTTGGGACAGGGGTCCGGGGAGCTGTTTTTT. Amino acids: CASSLGQGSGELFF.

This clonotype occurred many times. The chain links TRBV4-3 to TRBJ2-2; D not certain. This CDR3 is built from 15 residues. V lost 1 base and J 1 base, leaving 7 bases between the germline ends. CDR1 and CDR2 (germline): LGHNA, YSLEER. The CDR3 protein is CASSQAQWNTGELFF. In nucleotides, the CDR3 is TGCGCCAGCAGCCAAGCACAGTGGAACACCGGGGAGCTGTTTTTT.

The genes are TRBV12-3 or TRBV12-4 and TRBJ2-5, with unresolved D. V dropped 3 bases and J dropped 2 bases, with 10 bases sitting between them. The length of the CDR3 is 14 residues. This chain's CDR3 is CASSFLGQQETQYF. The CDR3 region has the DNA TGTGCCAGCAGTTTTTTGGGCCAGCAAGAGACCCAGTACTTC.

This clonotype was picked up many times. J is TRBJ2-1 and V is TRBV7-9, with a weak D call TRBD2 (5 bases). The CDR3 has 20 residues. Deletions cut 5 bases from V and 0 bases from J, with 26 bases between. CDR1 is SEHNR, CDR2 FQNEAQ, per germline (reference sequence). CDR3 nucleotide sequence: TGTGCCAGCAGCCCCAACGAGGCAGCGGACCTTAGGAGCTCCTACAATGAGCAGTTCTTC. It is translated as CASSPNEAADLRSSYNEQFF.

Of note for this clonotype: Just one base apart from a much larger clone, this may be a read error. This chain uses TRBV7-3 with TRBJ2-3; D might be TRBD1 (5 bases). This CDR3 region has 15 residues. Per the germline V gene, CDR1 is SGHTA and CDR2 is FQGTGA. The CDR3 spells CAGSLRGTHTDTQYF. The CDR3 DNA sequence: TGTGCCGGCAGCTTAAGGGGAACCCACACAGATACGCAGTATTTT.